This T cell receptor beta chain was retrieved from a study of blood T cell repertoires in COVID-19. CDR3 length: 12 residues. V was pared by 6 bases and J by 5 bases, with 8 bases between. In germline, CDR1 is SNHLY, CDR2 FYNNEI. The protocol was immunoSEQ multiplex PCR, while the TCRdb copy is restricted to in-frame clones and leaves out a portion. The data show about 150,000 clones, with roughly 80% seen just once and about 12% held by the top ten. The clonotype comes from a woman in her fifties or sixties with COVID-19, enrolled during active disease. Sequenced input: peripheral blood. This sequence joins TRBV2 and TRBJ1-5; D is unclear. As DNA, the CDR3 is TGTGCCAGCAGGGGCGAGTATCAGCCCCAGCATTTT. Encoded protein: CASRGEYQPQHF.